The sequence of this T cell receptor (beta chain) was determined in a study of control samples from healthy donors and cancer patients (dated by TCRdb to the early 2020s). Looking up the germline V gene yields CDR1 SGDLS and CDR2 YYNGEE. The CDR3, cysteine through phenylalanine, is 17 amino acids long. The CDR3 DNA has 51 bases and is translated from base 1. The junction carries 20 bases between V and J, which are trimmed by 3 bases and 2 bases respectively. On this clone: The specificity of this receptor is unknown. Per-base quality was not reported, and no clone a single base away is much larger than it.

To prepare the library, the immunoSEQ multiplex PCR assay was applied. Not all clones reach the TCRdb copy of this immuneACCESS table, which keeps in-frame sequences only. Checked studies attribute under half of the gap to unresolved V genes and leave the rest unexplained. A total of some 130,000 clones appear in this sample, 80% to 95% of them only once. The top ten hold under 3% of the sample. The chain joins TRBV9 to TRBJ1-2; TRBD1 is perhaps the D gene, given 6 matching bases. This receptor was identified in a man in his forties in good health. Sequencing used blood. The DNA is as follows: TGTGCCAGCAGCGCGGAGGGGGGCCTTGTTAGAAACTATGGCTACACCTTC. This sequence encodes CASSAEGGLVRNYGYTF.